This entry concerns a single T cell receptor (beta chain). Its antigen is as yet unknown. TCRdb re-analysed the 5' RACE reads in MiXCR, keeping a single row per CDR3 protein. The data show hundreds of thousands of distinct CDR3 sequences, 12% seen once. CDR1 SGHTA and CDR2 FQGNSA come from the germline V gene. Trimming took 5 bases from V and 0 from J, leaving 14 bases between them. This CDR3 contains 16 residues. The data originate from a study of identical twins. Study-wide results and limits: Models underpredicted monozygotic twin sharing of out-of-frame TCR alpha.

These same data were also listed under a study on yellow fever vaccine responses in identical twins.

This rearrangement joins TRBV7-2 to TRBJ2-1; tentative D call: TRBD2 (6 bases). The receptor was derived from a woman younger than 30 in good health. The sample was PBMCs. The CDR3 sequence: CASSQAGSSSYNEQFF. CDR3 DNA sequence: TGTGCCAGCAGCCAGGCCGGGAGCAGCTCCTACAATGAGCAGTTCTTC.